This TCR beta chain came from a study of a mutant IDH1 vaccine in newly diagnosed glioma. Using immunoSEQ multiplex PCR, the repertoire was profiled, and TCRdb retains in-frame clones only, with some absent. The top ten clones hold roughly 5% of a sample with tens of thousands of clones, around 81% of them seen once. Findings and caveats of the study: Most patients, 93.3%, showed vaccine-induced immune responses.

This CDR3 region has 15 residues. CDR1 and CDR2 (germline): SGDLS, YYNGEE. Trimming removed 2 bases at V and 4 bases at J, with 12 bases between. This sample's time point: week 35, safety follow-up. It was 300 ug of mutant IDH1 20-mer peptide that made up each vaccine dose, given with topical imiquimod. This clone has only a few counts. Its target is unknown. This TCR derives from a middle-aged woman with glioma. Some clones in this sample may be carry-over from other donors' samples. The specimen was PBMCs, collected from a glioma patient whose treatment included an IDH1 peptide vaccine. This chain uses TRBV9 with TRBJ2-2; possibly TRBD1 or TRBD2 for D (5 bases each). The CDR3 DNA is TGTGCCAGCAGCGTGCTACAGAGGGGCACCGGGGAGCTGTTTTTT. As protein: CASSVLQRGTGELFF.